Listed here are 15 T cell receptor beta chains from one sample, sequenced in a study of T cells after yellow fever vaccination. One entry per CDR3 protein, called by TCRdb with MiXCR from the 5' RACE reads. This repertoire shows 180,000 or so distinct CDR3 sequences, about 10% found once; its top ten account for 36%. Here the sequenced sample was CD8+ T cells sorted from PBMCs, taken 15 days after the yellow fever booster vaccination. These TCRs come from a man younger than 35 who received the YFV17D yellow fever vaccine.

The chain is built from TRBV6-6 and TRBJ1-2; no clear D. Trimming left V 0 bases short and J 7 bases short, with 24 bases between. The CDR3 length is 18 residues. In germline, CDR1 is MNHNY, CDR2 SVGAGI (reference sequence). The CDR3 is CASSYSIEDGALQVGYTF. The CDR3 DNA reads TGTGCCAGCAGTTACTCGATAGAGGACGGAGCCCTCCAGGTTGGCTACACCTTC.

V and J are TRBV7-8 and TRBJ1-6; maybe TRBD1 (6 bases). Germline CDR1 SGHVS, CDR2 FQNEAQ. Trimming pared 8 bases from V and 6 bases from J, leaving 11 bases between. The CDR3 has 13 amino acids. The CDR3 DNA reads as TGTGCCAGCTATAAAGGGGGTAATTCACCCCTCCACTTT. Protein sequence: CASYKGGNSPLHF.

The chain is built from TRBV4-1 and TRBJ1-1; D call uncertain. Germline CDR1 MGHRA, CDR2 YSYEKL. This CDR3 has 15 residues. Trimming left V 1 base short and J 1 base short, with 10 bases between. CDR3 in DNA: TGCGCCAGCAGCCAAGGAACCCCTGGGAACACTGAAGCTTTCTTT. Translation gives CASSQGTPGNTEAFF.

This clonotype was counted a few times. V is TRBV4-3 and J is TRBJ1-2; D not certain. The germline V and J ends were trimmed by 0 bases and 3 bases, with 11 bases remaining between them. This CDR3 is 15 amino acids long. The germline gives CDR1 LGHNA, CDR2 YSLEER. The CDR3 sequence: CASSQDRTADYGYTF. The DNA of the CDR3 is TGCGCCAGCAGCCAAGATCGTACGGCGGACTATGGCTACACCTTC.

V and J are TRBV5-1 and TRBJ2-5; D unresolved. CDR1 is SGHRS and CDR2 is YFSETQ in the germline V gene. The CDR3 is 13 amino acids. Deletions cut 1 base from V and 1 base from J, with 5 bases between. The CDR3 DNA reads as TGCGCCAGCAGCTTGAGAAGCCAAGAGACCCAGTACTTC. Its translation is CASSLRSQETQYF. Filled out from reference TRBV5-1 and TRBJ2-5, the complete variable domain reads KAGVTQTPRYLIKTRGQQVTLSCSPISGHRSVSWYQQTPGQGLQFLFEYFSETQRNKGNFPGRFSGRQFSNSRSEMNVSTLELGDSALYLCASSLRSQETQYFGPGTRLLVL.

The chain uses TRBV18 and TRBJ1-1; D gene uncertain. CDR3 size: 16 residues. With 3 bases removed from V and 3 bases from J, the gap between germline ends came to 17 bases. Germline loops: CDR1 KGHSH, CDR2 LQKENI. For the CDR3, the DNA is TGTGCCAGCTCACCTAAGTTCCGGACCCTAGACACTGAAGCTTTCTTT. Translation: CASSPKFRTLDTEAFF. Supplemented by reference TRBV18 and TRBJ1-1, the full variable domain reads NAGVMQNPRHLVRRRGQEARLRCSPMKGHSHVYWYRQLPEEGLKFMVYLQKENIIDESGMPKERFSAEFPKEGPSILRIQQVVRGDSAAYFCASSPKFRTLDTEAFFGQGTRLTVV.

This chain uses TRBV15 with TRBJ1-3; D is perhaps TRBD1 (6 bases). The V end lost 5 bases, the J end lost 2 bases, and 10 bases lay between the germline ends. CDR1 and CDR2 from the germline V gene are LNHNV and YYDKDF (reference sequence). The CDR3 sequence is 14 residues long. This CDR3 reads CATSEGGAGNTIYF. CDR3 nucleotide sequence: TGTGCCACCAGCGAGGGGGGAGCTGGAAACACCATATATTTT.

Only a few counts were recorded for this clonotype. This chain connects TRBV9 to TRBJ1-2; D gene unclear. Germline V lookup: CDR1 SGDLS, CDR2 YYNGEE. The CDR3 length is 14 residues. Trimming shortened V by 5 bases and J by 6 bases, and 17 bases separated the two germline ends. The CDR3 DNA sequence: TGTGCCAGCAGTGAGTACAATTCCCACGATGGCTACACCTTC. This gives the protein CASSEYNSHDGYTF.

This clonotype came up a few times. The chain is built from TRBV9 and TRBJ2-7; 9 nucleotides match TRBD1. CDR3 length equals 19 residues. Germline loops: CDR1 SGDLS, CDR2 YYNGEE. The junction had 19 bases not matched to a gene; V was cut back by 4 bases and J by 2 bases. The CDR3 protein is CASSQDPGQGHRKPYEQYV. The DNA of the CDR3 is TGTGCCAGCAGCCAAGACCCGGGACAGGGCCACAGGAAGCCCTACGAGCAGTACGTC.

The V gene is TRBV19, the J gene TRBJ2-1, with D uncertain. The CDR3 has 17 amino acids. Trimming shortened V by 1 base and J by 0 bases, and 13 bases separated the two germline ends. CDR1 and CDR2 from the germline V gene are LNHDA and SQIVND (reference sequence). In nucleotides, the CDR3 is TGTGCCAGTAGTATAGCGAGGTCAACGAGCTCCTACAATGAGCAGTTCTTC. Encoded protein: CASSIARSTSSYNEQFF.

V gene TRBV27 combines with J gene TRBJ1-1, with D tentatively TRBD1 (5 bases). This CDR3 comprises 15 residues. The germline V and J ends were trimmed by 6 bases and 1 base, with 15 bases remaining between them. Germline CDR1 reads MNHEY; CDR2 reads SMNVEV (reference sequence). The chain's CDR3 is CASREKGRENTEAFF. In DNA, the CDR3 is TGTGCCAGCAGGGAAAAGGGACGGGAGAACACTGAAGCTTTCTTT.

J is TRBJ2-3 and V is TRBV3-1, with TRBD2 matching 10 bases. V lost 1 base and J lost 14; bases outside the gene matches: 3. Germline V gene sequence: CDR1 LGHDT, CDR2 YNNKEL (reference sequence). The CDR3 extends over 12 amino acids. The CDR3 spells CASSQAGLAAYF. The CDR3 DNA is TGTGCCAGCAGCCAAGCCGGACTAGCGGCGTATTTT.

The chain is built from TRBV6-2 or TRBV6-3 and TRBJ2-5; 7 nucleotides match TRBD2. The CDR3 is 16 amino acids. The germline CDR1 and CDR2 sequences are MNHEY and SVGEGT. Trimming at V came to 7 bases and at J to 5 bases, leaving 16 bases not matched to a gene. The CDR3 DNA follows: TGTGCCAGCAATCCCCGTCCTCCCGGACTAGGGGAGACCCAGTACTTC. This encodes CASNPRPPGLGETQYF.

This clonotype was detected ten times or more. The chain is built from TRBV6-6 and TRBJ2-1; 12 bases align to TRBD2. The V gene end was trimmed by 0 bases and the J gene end by 7 bases; junction bases not matched to a gene: 4. Per the germline V gene, CDR1 is MNHNY and CDR2 is SVGAGI (reference sequence). The CDR3 is made up of 16 amino acids. CDR3 in amino acids: CASSYSASGGANEQFF. The CDR3 nucleotides read TGTGCCAGCAGTTACTCGGCTAGCGGGGGGGCGAATGAGCAGTTCTTC.

This clonotype was counted between two and nine times. The rearrangement joins TRBV15 to TRBJ1-2; no clear D. Germline V gene sequence: CDR1 LNHNV, CDR2 YYDKDF (reference sequence). Between the trimmed V and J ends, which lost 0 bases and 7 bases, there was a span of 9 bases. The CDR3 runs 13 residues. CDR3 DNA: TGTGCCACCAGCAGAGAGAATGCGGTTGGCTACACCTTC. It is translated as CATSRENAVGYTF.